Presented here are 29 T cell receptor beta chains from one specimen sequenced in a study of T cell responses to AZD1222 COVID-19 vaccine. TCRdb's copy holds only in-frame clones and misses some; the assay was immunoSEQ multiplex PCR. The sample lists around 120,000 clones; more than 85% were seen once. This specimen was peripheral blood, taken 28 days after the second AZD1222 dose. The origin of the receptors is an adult who received the AZD1222 COVID-19 vaccine.

The chain couples TRBV6-2 or TRBV6-3 to TRBJ2-3; 8 bases are a match to TRBD2. The CDR3 totals 14 residues. Unmatched junction bases numbered 4, after V lost 6 bases and J lost 2 bases. CDR1 and CDR2 from the germline V gene are MNHEY and SVGEGT. The CDR3 sequence: CASSSGGPTDTQYF. As DNA, the CDR3 is TGTGCCAGCAGCTCGGGGGGGCCCACAGATACGCAGTATTTT.

The rearrangement uses TRBV6-1 and TRBJ1-5, with D unclear. This CDR3 spans 13 amino acids. The germline V and J ends were trimmed by 2 bases and 3 bases, with 5 bases remaining between them. Germline V gene sequence: CDR1 MNHNS, CDR2 SASEGT. The CDR3 coding sequence is TGTGCCAGCAGTGAATACTTCAATCAGCCCCAGCATTTT. Its protein product is CASSEYFNQPQHF.

The V call is TRBV5-1, the J call TRBJ1-3, with D possibly being TRBD1 (6 bases). V gave up 1 base and J gave up 2 bases, with 10 bases separating them. The CDR3 consists of 15 residues. Germline assignment: CDR1 SGHRS and CDR2 YFSETQ. The DNA for the CDR3 is TGCGCCAGCAGCTTGCAAACAGGGCCTGGAAACACCATATATTTT. It translates to CASSLQTGPGNTIYF.

This chain joins TRBV5-5 and TRBJ1-2; the match to TRBD1 covers 10 bases. Looked up from germline, CDR1 is SGHKS and CDR2 is YYEKEE (reference sequence). The CDR3 sequence is 13 residues long. The V segment lost 3 bases and the J segment 6 bases; nucleotides outside the gene matches: 2. For the CDR3, the DNA is TGTGCCAGCAGCTCCGGGACAGGGGATGGCTACACCTTC. Protein sequence: CASSSGTGDGYTF. Drawing the rest from reference TRBV5-5 and TRBJ1-2, the complete variable domain is DAGVTQSPTHLIKTRGQQVTLRCSPISGHKSVSWYQQVLGQGPQFIFQYYEKEERGRGNFPDRFSARQFPNYSSELNVNALLLGDSALYLCASSSGTGDGYTFGSGTRLTVV.

The genes are TRBV5-4 and TRBJ2-5, with 9 bases matching TRBD2. The CDR3 consists of 14 residues. The V gene end was trimmed by 2 bases and the J gene end by 5 bases; junction bases not matched to a gene: 4. From germline, CDR1 is SGHNT and CDR2 YYREEE (reference sequence). CDR3 DNA sequence: TGTGCCAGCAGCTTTAGCGGGAGTGGCGAGACCCAGTACTTC. Its protein is CASSFSGSGETQYF.

V and J are TRBV14 and TRBJ1-2; the D is unclear. The length of the CDR3 is 15 residues. Per the germline V gene, CDR1 is SGHDN and CDR2 is FVKESK. Trimming stripped 1 base from V and 1 base from J, with 10 bases between. CDR3 protein: CASSQGKRINYGYTF. DNA of the CDR3: TGTGCCAGCAGCCAAGGGAAAAGAATTAACTATGGCTACACCTTC.

CDR3 coding DNA: TGTGCCAGTAGTATAGAGACAGGGCGATGGACTGGGGCCAACGTCCTGACTTTC. It yields the protein CASSIETGRWTGANVLTF. The rearrangement links TRBV19 to TRBJ2-6, with 7 bases matching TRBD1. V lost 0 bases to trimming and J lost 2 bases; unmatched junction nucleotides: 7. This CDR3 spans 18 amino acids. Germline assignment: CDR1 LNHDA and CDR2 SQIVND (reference sequence).

The V gene is TRBV5-1, the J gene TRBJ2-1; the match to TRBD2 covers 8 bases. From germline, CDR1 is SGHRS and CDR2 YFSETQ. With V trimmed by 0 bases and J by 6 bases, 17 bases remained unmatched. CDR3 size: 19 residues. The CDR3 DNA follows: TGCGCCAGCAGCTTGGGGTGGGGAGGTGGGACTAGACCCCTCAATGAGCAGTTCTTC. Translated, it gives CASSLGWGGGTRPLNEQFF.

The V gene is TRBV6-5, the J gene TRBJ1-2; no clear D. The CDR3 spans 12 residues. Trimming pared 10 bases from V and 3 bases from J, leaving 12 bases between. From germline, CDR1 is MNHEY and CDR2 SVGAGI. The CDR3 loop is CATFEDYYGYTF. DNA for the CDR3: TGTGCCACCTTTGAAGATTACTATGGCTACACCTTC.

The V and J genes are TRBV18 and TRBJ2-5, with D perhaps assigned TRBD1 or TRBD2 (6 bases each). This CDR3 comprises 14 residues. From germline, CDR1 is KGHSH and CDR2 LQKENI. Trimming removed 2 bases from V and 5 bases from J, with 12 bases in between. CDR3 loop: CASSPMGGEETQYF. As DNA, the CDR3 is TGTGCCAGCTCACCAATGGGGGGCGAGGAGACCCAGTACTTC.

This chain connects TRBV19 to TRBJ2-7, with D unclear. Per germline, CDR1 LNHDA and CDR2 SQIVND (reference sequence). The CDR3 length is 14 residues. The V gene lost 9 bases and the J gene lost 5 bases, with 20 bases spanning the gap. The CDR3 DNA sequence: TGTGCCAGCTCGCTGGGTGGGCCCGGCAACGAGCAGTACTTC. Translation: CASSLGGPGNEQYF.

This chain links TRBV12-3 or TRBV12-4 with TRBJ1-2; no firm D call. This CDR3 is 13 amino acids long. With 2 bases removed from V and 6 bases from J, the gap between germline ends came to 10 bases. CDR3 amino acids: CASSLQLFNGYTF. CDR3 in DNA: TGTGCCAGCAGTTTACAGCTCTTTAATGGCTACACCTTC.

The chain links TRBV12-3 or TRBV12-4 to TRBJ1-2, with D tentatively TRBD1 (5 bases). V dropped 7 bases and J dropped 7 bases, with 13 bases sitting between them. The CDR3 is made up of 12 amino acids. As DNA, the CDR3 is TGTGCCAGCACCTTGGGGGGGTCTGGCTACACCTTC. This translates into CASTLGGSGYTF.

The J gene is TRBJ2-2, the V gene TRBV6-2 or TRBV6-3; 7 nucleotides match TRBD1. Germline V gene sequence: CDR1 MNHEY, CDR2 SVGEGT. Trimming at V came to 3 bases and at J to 3 bases, leaving 4 bases not matched to a gene. CDR3 length equals 15 residues. The CDR3 coding sequence is TGTGCCAGCAGTTATCCCCAGGGGGACACCGGGGAGCTGTTTTTT. Protein sequence: CASSYPQGDTGELFF.

The V and J genes are TRBV10-3 and TRBJ2-4, with D maybe TRBD2 (5 bases). V was pared by 6 bases and J by 1 base, with 10 bases between. The CDR3 contains 14 residues. From germline, CDR1 is ENHRY and CDR2 SYGVKD. The CDR3 region has the DNA TGTGCCATCAGACAGACGGGGGCCAAAAACATTCAGTACTTC. It translates to CAIRQTGAKNIQYF.

This chain links TRBV5-1 with TRBJ2-1; 10 nucleotides agree with TRBD1. CDR3 length: 14 amino acids. Germline CDR1 reads SGHRS; CDR2 reads YFSETQ. V dropped 7 bases and J dropped 5; count of bases not matched to a gene: 6. CDR3 in DNA: TGCGCCAGCGGCGACAGGGGGCAAAACAATGAGCAGTTCTTC. Translating it yields CASGDRGQNNEQFF.

This chain uses TRBV6-1 with TRBJ1-5, with D unclear. The V gene lost 1 base and the J gene lost 4 bases, with 8 bases spanning the gap. Germline values: CDR1 MNHNS, CDR2 SASEGT. The CDR3 is made up of 14 amino acids. The CDR3 region is CASSEGRRNQPQHF. Written as DNA, the CDR3 is TGTGCCAGCAGTGAAGGGCGGAGGAATCAGCCCCAGCATTTT.

The chain has TRBV6-5 and TRBJ1-4, with 7 nucleotides matching TRBD1. Trimming took 5 bases from V and 4 from J; bases not matched to a gene: 7. Germline CDR1 reads MNHEY; CDR2 reads SVGAGI. The CDR3 covers 15 residues. CDR3 in DNA: TGTGCCAGCAGTCGACAGGGAAACCTTAATGAAAAACTGTTTTTT. Residues: CASSRQGNLNEKLFF.

The chain employs TRBV28 and TRBJ1-5; weak D call: TRBD1 (5 bases). The CDR3 runs 16 residues. Germline V gene sequence: CDR1 MDHEN, CDR2 SYDVKM. Trimming shortened V by 6 bases and J by 3 bases, and 18 bases separated the two germline ends. The DNA for the CDR3 is TGTGCCAGCAGGAATAGATACAGGACAACCAATCAGCCCCAGCATTTT. As protein: CASRNRYRTTNQPQHF.

The rearrangement links TRBV27 to TRBJ1-1; TRBD1 matches at 7 bases. Per the germline V gene, CDR1 is MNHEY and CDR2 is SMNVEV (reference sequence). With V trimmed by 5 bases and J by 1 base, 4 bases remained unmatched. The CDR3 runs to 14 residues. The CDR3 spells CASSGTVGNTEAFF. CDR3 DNA sequence: TGTGCCAGCAGTGGGACAGTCGGGAACACTGAAGCTTTCTTT.

The rearrangement links TRBV5-1 to TRBJ2-2; 9 bases map to TRBD1. The CDR3 has 16 residues. Trimming at V came to 3 bases and at J to 7 bases, leaving 10 bases not matched to a gene. The germline V gene has CDR1 SGHRS and CDR2 YFSETQ. The CDR3 loop reads CASSSIGQGINGELFF. CDR3 nucleotides: TGCGCCAGCAGCTCGATCGGACAGGGGATAAACGGGGAGCTGTTTTTT. The variable domain in full, completed from reference TRBV5-1 and TRBJ2-2, reads KAGVTQTPRYLIKTRGQQVTLSCSPISGHRSVSWYQQTPGQGLQFLFEYFSETQRNKGNFPGRFSGRQFSNSRSEMNVSTLELGDSALYLCASSSIGQGINGELFFGEGSRLTVL.

This chain links TRBV7-2 with TRBJ2-1, with 9 bases aligning to TRBD2. The V segment lost 5 bases and the J segment 2 bases; nucleotides outside the gene matches: 4. Germline lookup yields CDR1 SGHTA and CDR2 FQGNSA. The CDR3 is 15 residues long. CDR3 sequence: CASSHSSGTYNEQFF. In DNA form, the CDR3 reads TGTGCCAGCAGCCATTCTAGCGGGACCTACAATGAGCAGTTCTTC.

The chain is built from TRBV5-5 and TRBJ1-5; D unresolved. The CDR3 contains 16 residues. Germline CDR1 and CDR2: SGHKS and YYEKEE (reference sequence). The V gene lost 2 bases and the J gene lost 3 bases, with 15 bases spanning the gap. The CDR3 nucleotides are TGTGCCAGCAGCTTTGGGGATGGACTGATCAATCAGCCCCAGCATTTT. Encoded protein: CASSFGDGLINQPQHF.

The sample holds a few counts of this clone. The V gene is TRBV9, the J gene TRBJ2-4; 8 nucleotides align to TRBD2. CDR1 is SGDLS and CDR2 is YYNGEE in the germline V gene. This CDR3 is 17 amino acids long. The V gene end was trimmed by 2 bases and the J gene end by 2 bases; junction bases not matched to a gene: 9. This chain's CDR3 is CASSVGGSGSSKNIQYF. CDR3 DNA sequence: TGTGCCAGCAGCGTGGGAGGAAGCGGGAGTTCCAAAAACATTCAGTACTTC. Using reference TRBV9 and TRBJ2-4 for the parts outside the CDR3, the full variable domain is DSGVTQTPKHLITATGQRVTLRCSPRSGDLSVYWYQQSLDQGLQFLIQYYNGEERAKGNILERFSAQQFPDLHSELNLSSLELGDSALYFCASSVGGSGSSKNIQYFGAGTRLSVL.

In DNA, the CDR3 is TGCGCCACCGGAGGGACTAGCGGGGCCCAAGAGACCCAGTACTTC. This codes for CATGGTSGAQETQYF. The chain has TRBV5-1 and TRBJ2-5, with 13 bases fitting TRBD2. The germline V gene encodes CDR1 SGHRS and CDR2 YFSETQ. The CDR3 has 15 amino acids. V shed 9 bases and J 1 base; nucleotides not matched to a gene: 6.

The chain couples TRBV4-3 to TRBJ2-7; D unresolved. V was shortened by 0 bases and J by 0 bases, with 9 bases between the two germline ends. The CDR3 length is 15 residues. CDR1 is LGHNA, CDR2 YSLEER, per germline. CDR3 region: CASSQDSRPSYEQYF. The CDR3 bases are TGCGCCAGCAGCCAAGATAGTCGGCCCTCCTACGAGCAGTACTTC.

The rearrangement uses TRBV27 and TRBJ2-5; 14 bases line up with TRBD2. CDR1 and CDR2 (germline): MNHEY, SMNVEV (reference sequence). The CDR3 is made up of 13 amino acids. V trimming: 8 bases; J trimming: 5 bases; junction bases outside the gene matches: 1. The CDR3 bases are TGTGCCAGCCGACTAGCGGGAGGGGAGACCCAGTACTTC. Its protein is CASRLAGGETQYF.

The chain recombines TRBV5-1 with TRBJ1-1, with 9 bases matching TRBD1. The CDR3 runs 14 residues. CDR1 is SGHRS and CDR2 is YFSETQ in the germline V gene. The V and J ends lost 4 bases and 6 bases, in that order; junction bases with no gene match: 7. The CDR3 loop is CASSQQGARPEAFF. In nucleotides, the CDR3 is TGCGCCAGCAGCCAACAGGGGGCAAGACCTGAAGCTTTCTTT.

The genes are TRBV5-1 and TRBJ1-1; no clear D gene. CDR3 size: 14 residues. V lost 3 bases and J lost 6, with 15 bases in between. Germline V gene data show CDR1 as SGHRS and CDR2 as YFSETQ. CDR3 sequence reads: CASSSFGTDPEAFF. CDR3 nucleotides: TGCGCCAGCAGCTCCTTCGGAACAGACCCTGAAGCTTTCTTT.